The T cell receptor (beta chain) described here comes from a study of monozygotic twins with inflammatory bowel disease. The UMIs contained a 6-nucleotide sample barcode. They were added by template switching during cDNA synthesis. TCRdb re-called the 5' RACE reads; every CDR3 protein appears as one record, without DNA. The sample data list around 230,000 distinct CDR3 sequences. CDR1 and CDR2 (germline): SGHRS, YFSETQ. The CDR3 covers 15 residues. The chain joins TRBV5-1 to TRBJ2-7; TCRdb calls TRBD2, which cannot be checked without DNA. This TCR was sampled from a human donor with ulcerative colitis or Crohn's disease, or a healthy co-twin of an affected twin (not recorded which). Sequencing was done on a sample of blood. CDR3 sequence: CASSPGLPGSYEQYF.